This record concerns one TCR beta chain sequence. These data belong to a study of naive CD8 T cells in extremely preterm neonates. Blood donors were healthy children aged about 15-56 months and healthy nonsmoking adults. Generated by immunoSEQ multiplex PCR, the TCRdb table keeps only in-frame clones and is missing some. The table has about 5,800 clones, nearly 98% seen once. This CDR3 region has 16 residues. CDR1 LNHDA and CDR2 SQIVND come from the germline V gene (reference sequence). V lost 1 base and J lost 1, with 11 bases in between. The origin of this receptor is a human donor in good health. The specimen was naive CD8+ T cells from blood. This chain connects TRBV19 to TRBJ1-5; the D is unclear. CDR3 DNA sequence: TGTGCCAGTAGTATAGGAGAGGGTATCAGCAATCAGCCCCAGCATTTT. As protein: CASSIGEGISNQPQHF.